Below are 3 T cell receptor beta chains sequenced from a single sample in a study of blood T cell repertoires in COVID-19. The assay was immunoSEQ multiplex PCR, and TCRdb's table has in-frame clones only and misses some. The sample holds 190,000 or so clones; over 80% are singletons and the top ten take around 10%. Sequenced material: PBMCs or T cells enriched from blood (not recorded which). The source is a man aged 18 to 29 with acute COVID-19.

This clone showed up just once. This rearrangement joins TRBV28 to TRBJ1-2; 9 bases line up with TRBD1. Losses at the gene ends were 3 bases for V and 2 bases for J; bases not matched to a gene: 4. Germline V gene lookup returns CDR1 MDHEN and CDR2 SYDVKM. CDR3 size: 15 residues. The CDR3 region has the DNA TGTGCCAGCAGTTTTGGGACAGGGAACAACTATGGCTACACCTTC. Translation: CASSFGTGNNYGYTF.

This chain uses TRBV27 with TRBJ2-6, with D possibly TRBD1 on 6 matching bases. Trimming left V 2 bases short and J 0 bases short, with 8 bases between. The CDR3 is 16 residues long. Germline CDR1 and CDR2: MNHEY and SMNVEV (reference sequence). As DNA, the CDR3 is TGTGCCAGCAGTTTAGCAGGGGCCTCTGGGGCCAACGTCCTGACTTTC. Translation: CASSLAGASGANVLTF.

The chain carries TRBV11-2 and TRBJ2-1; weak D call: TRBD1 (6 bases). Germline CDR1 SGHAT, CDR2 FQNNGV. The CDR3 consists of 16 residues. V dropped 6 bases and J dropped 4 bases, with 19 bases sitting between them. CDR3 DNA sequence: TGTGCCAGCAGTTTCTTCAGGGGTCTAGGATACAATGAGCAGTTCTTC. This codes for CASSFFRGLGYNEQFF.